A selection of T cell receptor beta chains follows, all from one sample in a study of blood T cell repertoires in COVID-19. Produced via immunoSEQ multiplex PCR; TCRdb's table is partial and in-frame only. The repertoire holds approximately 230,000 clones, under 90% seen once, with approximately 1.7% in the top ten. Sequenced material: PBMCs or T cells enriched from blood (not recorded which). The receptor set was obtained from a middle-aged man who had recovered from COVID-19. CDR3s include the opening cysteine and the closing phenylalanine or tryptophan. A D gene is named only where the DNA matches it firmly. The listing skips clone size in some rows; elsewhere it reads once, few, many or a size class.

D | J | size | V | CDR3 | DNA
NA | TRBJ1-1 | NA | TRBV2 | CARLRGNTEAFF | TGTGCCAGGCTTAGGGGGAACACTGAAGCTTTCTTT
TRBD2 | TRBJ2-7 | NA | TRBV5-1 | CASSLALAGHNEQYF | TGCGCCAGCAGCTTGGCGTTAGCGGGACATAACGAGCAGTACTTC
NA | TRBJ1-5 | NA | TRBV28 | CASRQGSQPQHF | TGTGCCAGCAGGCAGGGGAGTCAGCCCCAGCATTTT
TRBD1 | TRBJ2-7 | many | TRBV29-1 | CSAIDRAHEQYF | TGCAGCGCAATTGACAGGGCCCACGAGCAGTACTTC
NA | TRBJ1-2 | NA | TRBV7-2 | CASSPNGGRGKGYTF | TGTGCCAGCAGCCCTAACGGTGGCAGGGGTAAGGGCTACACCTTC
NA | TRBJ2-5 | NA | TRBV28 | CASSFGETQYF | TGTGCCAGCAGCTTCGGAGAGACCCAGTACTTC
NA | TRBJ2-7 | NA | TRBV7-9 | CASSLGGDYEQYF | TGTGCCAGCAGCTTAGGCGGGGACTACGAGCAGTACTTC
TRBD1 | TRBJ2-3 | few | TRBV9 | CASSVTGGPDTQYF | TGTGCCAGCAGCGTTACAGGGGGCCCAGATACGCAGTATTTT
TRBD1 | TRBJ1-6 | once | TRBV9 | CASSALPLVGDSSYNSPLHF | TGTGCCAGCAGCGCCCTTCCCCTCGTAGGGGACAGCTCCTATAATTCACCCCTCCACTTT
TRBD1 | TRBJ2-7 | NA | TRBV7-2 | CASSFGQAAHREEQYF | TGTGCCAGCAGCTTCGGACAGGCAGCCCATCGGGAAGAGCAGTACTTC
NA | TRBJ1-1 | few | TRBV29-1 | CSGVRGMNTEAFF | TGCAGCGGGGTCAGGGGTATGAACACTGAAGCTTTCTTT
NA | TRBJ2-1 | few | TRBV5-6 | CASSLGGGKQFF | TGTGCCAGCAGCTTGGGAGGGGGTAAGCAGTTCTTC
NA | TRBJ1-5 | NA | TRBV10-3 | CAIRHRDSNQPQHF | TGTGCCATCAGGCACAGGGATAGCAATCAGCCCCAGCATTTT
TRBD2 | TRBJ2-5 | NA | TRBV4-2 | CASSQGTSGGDKRTQYF | TGTGCCAGCAGCCAAGGGACTAGCGGGGGGGACAAGAGAACCCAGTACTTC
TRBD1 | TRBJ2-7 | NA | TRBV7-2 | CASSADRVDEQYF | TGTGCCAGCAGTGCGGACAGGGTTGACGAGCAGTACTTC
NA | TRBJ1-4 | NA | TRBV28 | CASSLPRGTKEKLFF | TGTGCCAGCAGTTTACCCAGGGGCACGAAAGAAAAACTGTTTTTT
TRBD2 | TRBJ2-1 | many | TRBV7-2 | CASSPTSGNNEQFF | TGTGCCAGCAGCCCCACTAGCGGGAACAATGAGCAGTTCTTC
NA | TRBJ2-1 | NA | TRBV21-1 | CATLGPKPGLAGDRSDYNEQFF | TGTGCCACCCTTGGCCCTAAACCGGGACTAGCGGGAGATCGGTCCGACTACAATGAGCAGTTCTTC
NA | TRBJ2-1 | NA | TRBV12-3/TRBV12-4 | CASSLVQEQFF | TGTGCCAGCAGTTTAGTTCAGGAGCAGTTCTTC
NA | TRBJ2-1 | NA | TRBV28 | CASSLPGAGFYNEQFF | TGTGCCAGCAGCTTACCAGGGGCAGGGTTCTACAATGAGCAGTTCTTC
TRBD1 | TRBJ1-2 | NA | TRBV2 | CASSSSGTGAVF | TGTGCCAGCAGTTCGTCCGGGACAGGGGCCGTCTTC
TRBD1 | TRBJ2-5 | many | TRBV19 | CASSNRGQETQYF | TGTGCCAGTAGTAACAGGGGGCAGGAGACCCAGTACTTC
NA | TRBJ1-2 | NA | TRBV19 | CASSIAGSVSYYGYTF | TGTGCCAGTAGTATTGCAGGATCGGTATCGTACTATGGCTACACCTTC
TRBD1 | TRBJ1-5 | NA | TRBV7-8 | CASRPGTGIFSNQPQHF | TGTGCCAGCAGGCCCGGGACAGGGATTTTTAGCAATCAGCCCCAGCATTTT
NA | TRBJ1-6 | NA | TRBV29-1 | CSFHSYNSPLHF | TGCAGCTTCCACTCCTATAATTCACCCCTCCACTTT
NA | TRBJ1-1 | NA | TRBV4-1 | CASSGKKGGPNTEAFF | TGCGCCAGCAGCGGGAAGAAGGGGGGGCCGAACACTGAAGCTTTCTTT
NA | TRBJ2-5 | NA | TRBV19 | CASSIDGAPNQETQYF | TGTGCCAGTAGTATAGATGGGGCGCCCAACCAAGAGACCCAGTACTTC
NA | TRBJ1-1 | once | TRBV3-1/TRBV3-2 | CASSQGSGGPEAFF | TGTGCCAGCAGCCAAGGTTCCGGGGGGCCTGAAGCTTTCTTT
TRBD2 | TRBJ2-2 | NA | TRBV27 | CASSPWGLAGEGNTGELFF | TGTGCCAGCAGTCCATGGGGACTAGCGGGAGAAGGTAACACCGGGGAGCTGTTTTTT
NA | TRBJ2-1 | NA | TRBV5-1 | CASSLGLGASPNEQFF | TGCGCCAGCAGCTTGGGACTGGGGGCGTCTCCCAATGAGCAGTTCTTC